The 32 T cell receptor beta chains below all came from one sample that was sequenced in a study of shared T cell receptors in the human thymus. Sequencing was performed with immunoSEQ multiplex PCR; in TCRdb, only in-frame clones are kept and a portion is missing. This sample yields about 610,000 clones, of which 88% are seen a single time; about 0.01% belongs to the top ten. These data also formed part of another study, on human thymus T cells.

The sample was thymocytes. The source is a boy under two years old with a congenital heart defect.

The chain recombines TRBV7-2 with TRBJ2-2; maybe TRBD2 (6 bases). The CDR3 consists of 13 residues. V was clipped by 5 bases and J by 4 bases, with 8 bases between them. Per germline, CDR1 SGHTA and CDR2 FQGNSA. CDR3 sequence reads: CASSNSGTGELFF. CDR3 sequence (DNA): TGTGCCAGCAGCAATAGCGGCACCGGGGAGCTGTTTTTT.

The CDR3 spells CASSLTKGVGYEQYF. Written as DNA, the CDR3 is TGTGCCAGCAGCTTGACTAAGGGTGTCGGCTACGAGCAGTACTTC. This sequence joins TRBV7-2 and TRBJ2-7, with D maybe TRBD2 (5 bases). Trimming left V 3 bases short and J 3 bases short, with 15 bases between. Germline CDR1 SGHTA, CDR2 FQGNSA. The length of the CDR3 is 15 residues.

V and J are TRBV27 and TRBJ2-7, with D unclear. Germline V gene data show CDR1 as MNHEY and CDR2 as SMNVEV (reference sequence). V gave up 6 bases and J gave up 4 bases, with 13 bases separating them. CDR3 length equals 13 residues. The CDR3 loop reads CASSPRPFYEQYF. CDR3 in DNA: TGTGCCAGCAGCCCGAGGCCATTTTACGAGCAGTACTTC.

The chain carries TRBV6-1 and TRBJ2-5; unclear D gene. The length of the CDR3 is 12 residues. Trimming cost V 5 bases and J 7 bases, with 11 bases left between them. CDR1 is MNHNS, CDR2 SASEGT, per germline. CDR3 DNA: TGTGCCAGCAGTACCCCTGGCGGGACCCAGTACTTC. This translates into CASSTPGGTQYF.

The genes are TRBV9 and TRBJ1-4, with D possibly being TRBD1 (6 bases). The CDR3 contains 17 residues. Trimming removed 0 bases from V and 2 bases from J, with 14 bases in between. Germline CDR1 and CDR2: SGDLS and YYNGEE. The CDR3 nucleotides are TGTGCCAGCAGCGTAGGCCCAGGGGCCGGGACTAATGAAAAACTGTTTTTT. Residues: CASSVGPGAGTNEKLFF.

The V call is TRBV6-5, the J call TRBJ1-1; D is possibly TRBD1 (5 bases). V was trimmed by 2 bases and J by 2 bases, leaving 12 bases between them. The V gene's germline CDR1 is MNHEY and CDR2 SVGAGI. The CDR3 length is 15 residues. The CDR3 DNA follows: TGTGCCAGCAGTTACGGCCCGACAGCAAACACTGAAGCTTTCTTT. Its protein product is CASSYGPTANTEAFF.

The DNA for the CDR3 is TGTGCCAGCAGTGAAGGGCAGTACGAGCAGTACTTC. It encodes CASSEGQYEQYF. The rearrangement links TRBV2 to TRBJ2-7; D uncertain. Germline values: CDR1 SNHLY, CDR2 FYNNEI. The length of the CDR3 is 12 residues. V dropped 1 base and J dropped 4 bases, with 5 bases sitting between them.

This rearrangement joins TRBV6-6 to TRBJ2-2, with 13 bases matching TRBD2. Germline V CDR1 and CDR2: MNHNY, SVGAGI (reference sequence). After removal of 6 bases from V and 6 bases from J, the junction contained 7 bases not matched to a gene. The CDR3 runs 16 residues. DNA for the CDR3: TGTGCCAGCAGATCCGGACTAGCGGGAGAGGCCGGGGAGCTGTTTTTT. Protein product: CASRSGLAGEAGELFF.

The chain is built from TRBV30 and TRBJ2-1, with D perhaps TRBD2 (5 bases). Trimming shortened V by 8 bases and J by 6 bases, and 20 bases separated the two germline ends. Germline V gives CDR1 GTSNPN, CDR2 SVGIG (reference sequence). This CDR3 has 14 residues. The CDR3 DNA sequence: TGTGCCGGAACAAAAGGACTCGTCGGCAATGAGCAGTTCTTC. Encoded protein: CAGTKGLVGNEQFF. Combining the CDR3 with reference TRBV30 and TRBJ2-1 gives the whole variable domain SQTIHQWPATLVQPVGSPLSLECTVEGTSNPNLYWYRQAAGRGLQLLFYSVGIGQISSEVPQNLSASRPQDRQFILSSKKLLLSDSGFYLCAGTKGLVGNEQFFGPGTRLTVL.

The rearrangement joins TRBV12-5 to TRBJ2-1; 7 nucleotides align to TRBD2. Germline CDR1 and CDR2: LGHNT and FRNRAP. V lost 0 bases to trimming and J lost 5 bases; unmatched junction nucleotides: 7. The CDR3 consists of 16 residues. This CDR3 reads CASGLVKRDSDNEQFF. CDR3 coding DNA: TGTGCTAGTGGTTTGGTAAAGCGGGATTCGGACAATGAGCAGTTCTTC. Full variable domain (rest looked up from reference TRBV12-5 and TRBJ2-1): DARVTQTPRHKVTEMGQEVTMRCQPILGHNTVFWYRQTMMQGLELLAYFRNRAPLDDSGMPKDRFSAEMPDATLATLKIQPSEPRDSAVYFCASGLVKRDSDNEQFFGPGTRLTVL.

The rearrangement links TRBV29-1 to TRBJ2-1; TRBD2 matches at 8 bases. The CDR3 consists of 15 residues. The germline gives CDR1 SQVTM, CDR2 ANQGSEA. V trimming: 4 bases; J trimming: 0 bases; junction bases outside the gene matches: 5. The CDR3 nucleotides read TGCAGCGTTGCGGGGGGGCCCCTCTCCTACAATGAGCAGTTCTTC. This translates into CSVAGGPLSYNEQFF.

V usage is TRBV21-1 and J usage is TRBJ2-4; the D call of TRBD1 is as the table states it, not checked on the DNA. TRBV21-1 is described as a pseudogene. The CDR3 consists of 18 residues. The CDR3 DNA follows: TGTGCCAGCAGCAATTTTCGGACAAGGTCCTTAGCCAAAAACATTCAGTACTTC. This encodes CASSNFRTRSLAKNIQYF.

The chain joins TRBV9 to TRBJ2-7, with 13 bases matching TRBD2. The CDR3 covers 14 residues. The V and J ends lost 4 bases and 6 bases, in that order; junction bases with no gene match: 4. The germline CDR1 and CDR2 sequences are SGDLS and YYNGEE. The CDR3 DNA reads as TGTGCCAGCAGCCCTGGACTAGCGGGAGTCGAGCAGTACTTC. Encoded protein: CASSPGLAGVEQYF.

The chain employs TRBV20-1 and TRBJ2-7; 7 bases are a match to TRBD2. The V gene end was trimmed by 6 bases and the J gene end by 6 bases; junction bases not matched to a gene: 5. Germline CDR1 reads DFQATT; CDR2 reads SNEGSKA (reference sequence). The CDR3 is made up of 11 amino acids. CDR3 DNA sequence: TGCAGTGCCGTATGGGGGGGCGAGCAGTACTTC. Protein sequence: CSAVWGGEQYF.

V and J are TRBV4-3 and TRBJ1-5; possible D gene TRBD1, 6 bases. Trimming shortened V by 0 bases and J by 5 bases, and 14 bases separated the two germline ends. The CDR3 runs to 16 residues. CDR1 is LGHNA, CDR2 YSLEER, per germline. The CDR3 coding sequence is TGCGCCAGCAGCCAAGACCGGGACAATCCTGATCAGCCCCAGCATTTT. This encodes CASSQDRDNPDQPQHF.

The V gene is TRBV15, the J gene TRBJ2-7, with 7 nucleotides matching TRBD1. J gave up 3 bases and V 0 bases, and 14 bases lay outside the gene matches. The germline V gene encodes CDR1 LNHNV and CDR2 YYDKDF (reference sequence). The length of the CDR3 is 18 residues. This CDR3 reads CATSREMGFGDRFYEQYF. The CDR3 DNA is TGTGCCACCAGCAGAGAAATGGGTTTCGGGGACAGATTCTACGAGCAGTACTTC.

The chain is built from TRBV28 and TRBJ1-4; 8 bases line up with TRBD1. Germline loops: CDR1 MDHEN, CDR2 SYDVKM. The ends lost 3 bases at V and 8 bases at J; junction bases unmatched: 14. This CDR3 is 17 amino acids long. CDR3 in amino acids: CASSFLTPDRAKEKLFF. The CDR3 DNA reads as TGTGCCAGCAGTTTCTTGACCCCGGACAGGGCGAAGGAAAAACTGTTTTTT.

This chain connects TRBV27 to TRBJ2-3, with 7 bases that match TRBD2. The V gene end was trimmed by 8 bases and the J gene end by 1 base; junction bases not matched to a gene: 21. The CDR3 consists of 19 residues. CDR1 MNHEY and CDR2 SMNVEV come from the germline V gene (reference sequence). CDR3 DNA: TGTGCCAGCTCCCGGGGGGAGGGGCTGACTAGTAGTGGCACAGATACGCAGTATTTT. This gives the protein CASSRGEGLTSSGTDTQYF.

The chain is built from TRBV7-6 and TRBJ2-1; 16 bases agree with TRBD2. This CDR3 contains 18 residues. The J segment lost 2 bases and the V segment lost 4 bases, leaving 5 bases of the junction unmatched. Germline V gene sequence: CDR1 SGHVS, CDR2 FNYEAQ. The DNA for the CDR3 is TGTGCCAGCAGCTCGGGACTAGCGGGAGGGCCACCCTACAATGAGCAGTTCTTC. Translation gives CASSSGLAGGPPYNEQFF.

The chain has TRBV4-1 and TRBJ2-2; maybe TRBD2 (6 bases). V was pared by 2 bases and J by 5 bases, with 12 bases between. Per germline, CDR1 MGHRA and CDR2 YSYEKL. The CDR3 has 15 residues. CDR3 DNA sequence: TGCGCCAGCAGCCAACCGGGACTCCGGACCGGGGAGCTGTTTTTT. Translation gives CASSQPGLRTGELFF.

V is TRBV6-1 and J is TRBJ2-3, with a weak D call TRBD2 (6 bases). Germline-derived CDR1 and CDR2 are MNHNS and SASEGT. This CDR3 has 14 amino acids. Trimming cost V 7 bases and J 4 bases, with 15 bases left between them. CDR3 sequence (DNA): TGTGCCAGCACCGGCGGGCTAGCGTCAGATACGCAGTATTTT. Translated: CASTGGLASDTQYF.

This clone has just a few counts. This chain's CDR3 is CASSLMTSGEAGETQYF. The CDR3 DNA is TGTGCCAGCAGCTTAATGACTAGCGGGGAAGCGGGAGAGACCCAGTACTTC. The rearrangement uses TRBV7-2 and TRBJ2-5; 11 nucleotides match TRBD2. CDR1 SGHTA and CDR2 FQGNSA come from the germline V gene. This CDR3 comprises 17 residues. V trimming: 2 bases; J trimming: 4 bases; junction bases outside the gene matches: 9.

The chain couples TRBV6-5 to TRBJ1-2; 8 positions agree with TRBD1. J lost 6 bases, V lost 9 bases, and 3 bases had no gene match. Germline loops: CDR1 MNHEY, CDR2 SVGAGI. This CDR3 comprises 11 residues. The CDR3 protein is CASRQGNGYTF. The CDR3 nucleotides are TGTGCCAGTCGACAGGGGAATGGCTACACCTTC.

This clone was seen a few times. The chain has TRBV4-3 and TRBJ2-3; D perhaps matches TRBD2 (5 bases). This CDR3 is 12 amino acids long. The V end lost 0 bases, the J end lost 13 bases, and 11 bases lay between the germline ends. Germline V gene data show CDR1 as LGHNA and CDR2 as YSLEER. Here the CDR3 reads CASSQEGGLEYF. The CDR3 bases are TGCGCCAGCAGCCAAGAAGGCGGGCTGGAGTATTTT.

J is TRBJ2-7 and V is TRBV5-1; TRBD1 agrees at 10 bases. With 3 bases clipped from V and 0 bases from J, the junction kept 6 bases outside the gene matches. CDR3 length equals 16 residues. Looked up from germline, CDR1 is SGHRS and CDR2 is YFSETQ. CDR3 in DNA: TGCGCCAGCAGCTCGGACCGGGACAGGGGCTCCTACGAGCAGTACTTC. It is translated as CASSSDRDRGSYEQYF.

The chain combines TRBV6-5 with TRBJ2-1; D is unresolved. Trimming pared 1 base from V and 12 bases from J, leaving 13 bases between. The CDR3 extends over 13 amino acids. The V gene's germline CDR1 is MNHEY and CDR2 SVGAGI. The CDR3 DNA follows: TGTGCCAGCAGTTACTTATCTGGTTCACTGCAGTTCTTC. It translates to CASSYLSGSLQFF.

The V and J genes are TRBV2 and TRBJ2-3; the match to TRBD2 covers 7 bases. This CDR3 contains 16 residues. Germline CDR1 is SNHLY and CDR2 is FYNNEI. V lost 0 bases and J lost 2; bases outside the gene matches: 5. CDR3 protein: CASSEAASGSTDTQYF. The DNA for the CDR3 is TGTGCCAGCAGTGAAGCGGCTAGCGGTTCCACAGATACGCAGTATTTT.

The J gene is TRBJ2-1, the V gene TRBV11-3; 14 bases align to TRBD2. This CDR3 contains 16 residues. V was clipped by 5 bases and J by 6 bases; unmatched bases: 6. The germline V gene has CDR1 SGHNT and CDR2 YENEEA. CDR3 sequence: CASSLRLAGGPNEQFF. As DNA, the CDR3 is TGTGCCAGCAGCCTCCGACTAGCGGGAGGGCCCAATGAGCAGTTCTTC.

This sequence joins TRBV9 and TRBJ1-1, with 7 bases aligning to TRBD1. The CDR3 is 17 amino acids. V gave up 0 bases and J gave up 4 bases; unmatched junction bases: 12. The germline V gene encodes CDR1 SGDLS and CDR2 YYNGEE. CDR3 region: CASSVVRQGPRGTEAFF. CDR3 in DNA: TGTGCCAGCAGCGTAGTGCGACAGGGTCCCCGAGGCACTGAAGCTTTCTTT. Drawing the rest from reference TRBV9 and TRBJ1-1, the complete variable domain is DSGVTQTPKHLITATGQRVTLRCSPRSGDLSVYWYQQSLDQGLQFLIQYYNGEERAKGNILERFSAQQFPDLHSELNLSSLELGDSALYFCASSVVRQGPRGTEAFFGQGTRLTVV.

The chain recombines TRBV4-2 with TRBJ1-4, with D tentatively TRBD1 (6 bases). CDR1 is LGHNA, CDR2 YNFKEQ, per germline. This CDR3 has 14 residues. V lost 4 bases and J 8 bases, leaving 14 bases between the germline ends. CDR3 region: CASSPRDIREKLFF. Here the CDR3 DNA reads TGTGCCAGCAGCCCCCGGGACATCAGGGAAAAACTGTTTTTT.

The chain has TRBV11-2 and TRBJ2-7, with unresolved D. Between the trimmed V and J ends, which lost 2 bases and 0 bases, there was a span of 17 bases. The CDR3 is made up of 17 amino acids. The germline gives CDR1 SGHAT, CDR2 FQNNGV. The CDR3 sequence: CASSLNNKMETSYEQYF. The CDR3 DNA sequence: TGTGCCAGCAGCTTAAACAACAAGATGGAGACCTCCTACGAGCAGTACTTC. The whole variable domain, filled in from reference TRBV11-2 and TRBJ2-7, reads EAGVAQSPRYKIIEKRQSVAFWCNPISGHATLYWYQQILGQGPKLLIQFQNNGVVDDSQLPKDRFSAERLKGVDSTLKIQPAKLEDSAVYLCASSLNNKMETSYEQYFGPGTRLTVT.

The DNA of the CDR3 is TGCGCCAGCAGCCAAGATAGGAGAGCGGGAGGGCCTACGGAAGAGACCCAGTACTTC. As protein: CASSQDRRAGGPTEETQYF. This chain uses TRBV4-3 with TRBJ2-5; 10 bases match TRBD2. Germline CDR1 LGHNA, CDR2 YSLEER. The CDR3 consists of 19 residues. The ends lost 0 bases at V and 3 bases at J; junction bases unmatched: 13.